These 18 T cell receptor beta chains were all obtained from the same sample, sequenced in a study of blood T cell repertoires in COVID-19. The assay was immunoSEQ multiplex PCR, and TCRdb's table has in-frame clones only and misses some. The table lists fewer than 300,000 clones, approximately 91% of them singletons. The sequencing input was peripheral blood. These receptors came from a woman aged 30 to 39 with COVID-19, enrolled during active disease.

This chain connects TRBV11-2 to TRBJ1-2; D may be TRBD1 (6 bases). The V end was cut by 0 bases, the J end by 3 bases, with 11 bases between. The CDR3 totals 15 residues. The germline V gene encodes CDR1 SGHAT and CDR2 FQNNGV. The CDR3 DNA reads as TGTGCCAGCAGCTTAGAACCAGGGGATGACTATGGCTACACCTTC. This codes for CASSLEPGDDYGYTF. The full variable domain, its missing parts supplied by reference TRBV11-2 and TRBJ1-2, is EAGVAQSPRYKIIEKRQSVAFWCNPISGHATLYWYQQILGQGPKLLIQFQNNGVVDDSQLPKDRFSAERLKGVDSTLKIQPAKLEDSAVYLCASSLEPGDDYGYTFGSGTRLTVV.

This chain links TRBV7-2 with TRBJ1-5; perhaps TRBD1 as D (6 bases). V was clipped by 0 bases and J by 5 bases, with 8 bases between them. Germline CDR1 is SGHTA and CDR2 is FQGNSA. CDR3 size: 14 residues. CDR3 DNA sequence: TGTGCCAGCAGCTTAGCGCCAGGGGATCAGCCCCAGCATTTT. It yields the protein CASSLAPGDQPQHF.

The V and J genes are TRBV6-4 and TRBJ1-1, with TRBD1 matching 9 bases. This CDR3 is 12 amino acids long. V trimming: 5 bases; J trimming: 11 bases; junction bases outside the gene matches: 6. Germline V gene lookup returns CDR1 MRHNA and CDR2 SNTAGT. The CDR3 reads CASSWTGVTAFF. Written as DNA, the CDR3 is TGTGCCAGCAGTTGGACAGGGGTTACGGCTTTCTTT.

This clone appeared a single time. The chain is built from TRBV6-6 and TRBJ2-7; D perhaps matches TRBD2 (6 bases). V was pared by 6 bases and J by 6 bases, with 21 bases between. In germline, CDR1 is MNHNY, CDR2 SVGAGI (reference sequence). The CDR3 runs 15 residues. The CDR3 sequence is CASSHSIITSPEQYF. The CDR3 nucleotides read TGTGCCAGCAGCCATTCAATTATAACTAGCCCCGAGCAGTACTTC.

The chain links TRBV19 to TRBJ1-4; 8 nucleotides agree with TRBD1. Per germline, CDR1 LNHDA and CDR2 SQIVND (reference sequence). Unmatched junction bases numbered 7, after V lost 8 bases and J lost 8 bases. The CDR3 length is 13 residues. The CDR3 nucleotides read TGTGCCAGTTGGGACAGGCCAATAGAAAAACTGTTTTTT. It codes for CASWDRPIEKLFF.

The chain carries TRBV3-1 (or the pseudogene TRBV3-2) and TRBJ1-3; D perhaps matches TRBD1 (5 bases). The ends were cut back, 5 bases at V and 3 bases at J, with 14 bases in the middle. Per germline, CDR1 LGHDT and CDR2 YNNKEL (reference sequence). The CDR3 has 15 amino acids. The CDR3 protein is CASSSGGYYGNTIYF. The CDR3 DNA follows: TGTGCCAGCAGCTCCGGGGGATATTATGGAAACACCATATATTTT.

This clone has a single count. The rearrangement uses TRBV5-3 and TRBJ2-1, with 7 bases aligning to TRBD2. TRBV5-3 is sorted into the ORF group, with uncertain function. J gave up 2 bases and V 8 bases, and 7 bases lay outside the gene matches. The length of the CDR3 is 14 residues. CDR3 DNA sequence: TGTGCCAGCTCGGGAGGCCTCACCTACAATGAGCAGTTCTTC. It translates to CASSGGLTYNEQFF.

This sequence joins TRBV5-4 and TRBJ2-7; 8 nucleotides align to TRBD2. V trimming: 1 base; J trimming: 1 base; junction bases outside the gene matches: 4. Germline V lookup: CDR1 SGHNT, CDR2 YYREEE (reference sequence). This CDR3 has 15 amino acids. The CDR3 DNA is TGTGCCAGCAGCTTGCGACTAGCGTTGTCCTACGAGCAGTACTTC. Translation: CASSLRLALSYEQYF.

The CDR3, as DNA: TGTGCCAGCAGCTTAGATGACAGTTACAATGAGCAGTTCTTC. This encodes CASSLDDSYNEQFF. This chain connects TRBV11-3 to TRBJ2-1, with D possibly TRBD1 on 5 matching bases. The CDR3 totals 14 residues. From germline, CDR1 is SGHNT and CDR2 YENEEA. V lost 0 bases and J lost 4, with 7 bases in between.

J is TRBJ2-1 and V is TRBV2; 8 bases agree with TRBD2. Germline lookup yields CDR1 SNHLY and CDR2 FYNNEI. CDR3 length: 15 amino acids. J lost 3 bases, V lost 2 bases, and 3 bases had no gene match. The CDR3 region has the DNA TGTGCCAGCAGTGAATCAGCGGGAGACTACAATGAGCAGTTCTTC. It yields the protein CASSESAGDYNEQFF. Drawing the rest from reference TRBV2 and TRBJ2-1, the complete variable domain is EPEVTQTPSHQVTQMGQEVILRCVPISNHLYFYWYRQILGQKVEFLVSFYNNEISEKSEIFDDQFSVERPDGSNFTLKIRSTKLEDSAMYFCASSESAGDYNEQFFGPGTRLTVL.

The chain links TRBV6-4 to TRBJ1-1; D unresolved. V was clipped by 0 bases and J by 9 bases, with 8 bases between them. The length of the CDR3 is 12 residues. Germline V gives CDR1 MRHNA, CDR2 SNTAGT. The CDR3 DNA reads as TGTGCCAGCAGTGACTCTCGAGGGCAAGCTTTCTTT. It encodes CASSDSRGQAFF.

V is TRBV21-1 and J is TRBJ1-4; the D call in the table, TRBD1, was not verified against the DNA. TRBV21-1 is a known pseudogene. The CDR3 is made up of 16 amino acids. DNA for the CDR3: TGTGCCAGCAGAGCGACAGGGAGGCTTTATAATGAAAAACTGTTTTTT. As protein: CASRATGRLYNEKLFF.

The chain is built from TRBV5-1 and TRBJ2-3; TRBD2 might be the D (6 bases). CDR1 SGHRS and CDR2 YFSETQ come from the germline V gene. V lost 4 bases and J 1 base, leaving 13 bases between the germline ends. CDR3 length: 15 residues. DNA for the CDR3: TGCGCCAGCAGCACCGGGACTTCTCGCACAGATACGCAGTATTTT. It is translated as CASSTGTSRTDTQYF.

The rearrangement links TRBV23-1 to TRBJ1-1, with D maybe TRBD1 (6 bases). TRBV23-1 is identified as an open reading frame with a role that is uncertain. This CDR3 region has 14 residues. V was trimmed by 5 bases and J by 4 bases, leaving 14 bases between them. The CDR3 DNA is TGCGCCAGCAGTAGGGGGGGGTACGGCACTGAAGCTTTCTTT. Its protein is CASSRGGYGTEAFF.

About this clone: The sample carries other DNA sequences with the same CDR3. This chain connects TRBV5-6 to TRBJ1-3, with no clear D. This CDR3 region has 13 residues. Germline values: CDR1 SGHDT, CDR2 YYEEEE. The V and J ends lost 0 bases and 4 bases respectively, with 5 bases between them. CDR3 region: CASSLAGGNTIYF. The CDR3 bases are TGTGCCAGCAGCTTGGCCGGGGGAAACACCATATATTTT.

The count of this clone is one. The chain is built from TRBV6-6 and TRBJ2-2, with 11 bases lining up with TRBD1. The CDR3 is made up of 15 amino acids. The V gene end was trimmed by 6 bases and the J gene end by 0 bases; junction bases not matched to a gene: 0. Looked up from germline, CDR1 is MNHNY and CDR2 is SVGAGI (reference sequence). CDR3 coding DNA: TGTGCCAGCAGGGGACAGGGGGCGAACACCGGGGAGCTGTTTTTT. This gives the protein CASRGQGANTGELFF.

The genes are TRBV29-1 and TRBJ1-1; no reliable D call. The ends were cut back, 3 bases at V and 0 bases at J, with 8 bases in the middle. Per germline, CDR1 SQVTM and CDR2 ANQGSEA. This CDR3 is built from 13 residues. CDR3 bases: TGCAGCGTTGATCCGGAGCTGAACACTGAAGCTTTCTTT. Translated: CSVDPELNTEAFF.

J is TRBJ2-3 and V is TRBV14; D is uncertain. The ends were cut back, 4 bases at V and 5 bases at J, with 10 bases in the middle. The CDR3 loop spans 13 amino acids. Germline loops: CDR1 SGHDN, CDR2 FVKESK. CDR3 residues: CASSPNYGDTQYF. The CDR3 DNA sequence: TGTGCCAGCAGCCCAAACTACGGAGATACGCAGTATTTT.